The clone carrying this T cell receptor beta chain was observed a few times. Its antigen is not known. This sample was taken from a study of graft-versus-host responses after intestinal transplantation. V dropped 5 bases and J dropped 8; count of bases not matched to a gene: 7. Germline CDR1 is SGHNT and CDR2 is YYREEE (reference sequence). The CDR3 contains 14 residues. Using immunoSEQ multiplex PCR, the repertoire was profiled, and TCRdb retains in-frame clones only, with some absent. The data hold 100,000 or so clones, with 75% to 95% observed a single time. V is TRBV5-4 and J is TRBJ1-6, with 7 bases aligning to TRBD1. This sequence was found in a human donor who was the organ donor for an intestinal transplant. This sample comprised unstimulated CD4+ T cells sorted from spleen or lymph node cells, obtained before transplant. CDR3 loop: CASRPDREDSPLHF. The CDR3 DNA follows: TGTGCCAGCAGACCCGACAGGGAGGATTCACCCCTCCACTTT.